The rows below give T cell receptor beta chains drawn from one sample of a study of blood T cell repertoires in COVID-19. Repertoires were generated with immunoSEQ multiplex PCR, while TCRdb's copy carries only in-frame clones and drops some. Among 250,000 to 300,000 clones, about 90% were seen once, and the ten largest hold about 2%. The sequenced sample was peripheral blood. These receptors were taken from a woman between 55 and 75 years old with COVID-19, enrolled during active disease. Both conserved end residues are trimmed from each CDR3.

j_gene,v_gene,CDR3aa
TRBJ1-6,TRBV10-3,AISDGDSPLH
TRBJ1-1,TRBV11-2,ASSYLPRYMNTEAF
TRBJ1-2,TRBV6-6,ASSYVRGYYGYT
TRBJ2-3,TRBV20-1,SAVPVDTQY
TRBJ2-7,TRBV5-4,ASSPDLRASYEQY
TRBJ1-1,TRBV10-3,AISVIGGTEAF
TRBJ2-1,TRBV19,ASSIDGVSGGYNEQF
TRBJ1-6,TRBV3-1/TRBV3-2,ASSLGAIPDHSPLH
TRBJ1-6,TRBV7-2,ASSGPGQKFNSPLH
TRBJ1-2,TRBV6-1,ASSEYTVPYYGYT
TRBJ1-2,TRBV4-1,ASSQAPGQNFYGYT
TRBJ1-4,TRBV6-5,ASRVPENEKLF
TRBJ1-1,TRBV18,ASSPQGGPEAF
TRBJ2-5,TRBV11-2,ASSLGTSGGETQY
TRBJ1-2,TRBV12-5,ASGFGGAYGYT
TRBJ1-1,TRBV19,ASSIPGGLPTEAF
TRBJ2-3,TRBV6-2/TRBV6-3,ASSYKRSGTDTQY
TRBJ1-1,TRBV29-1,SVKQGNTEAF
TRBJ1-5,TRBV4-1,ASSQWVGDGNQPQH
TRBJ2-5,TRBV7-8,ASSLTGRTGGETQY
TRBJ1-2,TRBV28,ASSLSPQARFYGYT
TRBJ2-1,TRBV5-1,ASSPPREGTSFEQF
TRBJ2-4,TRBV11-2,ASSTASGGKNIQY
TRBJ1-2,TRBV24-1,ATSDSRETGYT
TRBJ1-5,TRBV7-9,ASSFLENQPQH
TRBJ1-1,TRBV5-1,ASSPRTDPGFAEAF
TRBJ1-6,TRBV2,ASSVGSDHRISPLH
TRBJ2-7,TRBV11-2,ASSFGLADSSYEQY
TRBJ1-2,TRBV18,ASSPRQGENGYT
TRBJ1-1,TRBV27,ASSSVGLAPEAF
TRBJ1-5,TRBV4-2,ASSQEYNQPQH
TRBJ1-4,TRBV10-3,AISDQAGKLF
TRBJ1-3,TRBV9,ASSPRTGTLSTIY
TRBJ1-1,TRBV3-1/TRBV3-2,ASSQVFTSGTEAF
TRBJ2-5,TRBV3-1/TRBV3-2,ASSRGQQETQY
TRBJ1-6,TRBV14,ASSQSTGDSPLH
TRBJ2-1,TRBV9,ASSDQNEQF
TRBJ1-1,TRBV2,ASSLQGLNTEAF
TRBJ2-7,TRBV11-2,ASSFFQGVYEQY
TRBJ1-2,TRBV28,ASTTGADYGYT
TRBJ1-3,TRBV19,ASRDTGTHGNTIY
TRBJ2-5,TRBV7-9,ASSFATGSVETQY
TRBJ1-6,TRBV5-6,ASSSSLGSSPLH
TRBJ2-1,TRBV9,ASSVALAGGGAEQF
TRBJ1-5,TRBV5-5,ASSQGGSNQPQH
TRBJ2-3,TRBV6-2/TRBV6-3,ASSYLAGVTDTQY
TRBJ2-6,TRBV6-1,ASSEFGDGSAGANVLT
TRBJ1-2,TRBV11-2,AGGGYYGYT
TRBJ1-4,TRBV19,ASSEQGAPNEKLF